Listed below are T cell receptor beta chains from one sample, sequenced in a study of cytomegalovirus exposure and HLA in healthy donors. TCRdb's copy holds only in-frame clones and misses some; the assay was immunoSEQ multiplex PCR. This sample has 200,000 to 250,000 clones, with roughly 84% found just once. The sample comprised PBMCs. All receptors derive from a woman aged 18 to 35 in good health and CMV-seropositive. The CDR3 runs from the conserved cysteine through the conserved F or W. The D gene is left open where the match is weak. Clone size, where shown, is once, few, many, or a class for clones that have expanded.

D gene: .; J gene: TRBJ2-1; V gene: TRBV4-1; clone size: once; CDR3 protein: CASSQVGAVGKQFF; CDR3 DNA: TGCGCCAGCAGCCAAGTAGGGGCCGTGGGAAAGCAGTTCTTC
D gene: .; J gene: TRBJ1-4; V gene: TRBV9; clone size: .; CDR3 protein: CASSVGHNSEKLFF; CDR3 DNA: TGTGCCAGCAGTGTGGGCCACAACAGTGAAAAACTGTTTTTT
D gene: .; J gene: TRBJ2-7; V gene: TRBV9; clone size: .; CDR3 protein: CASSEGFGSHLNEQYF; CDR3 DNA: TGTGCCAGCAGCGAGGGTTTTGGGAGTCACTTGAACGAGCAGTACTTC
D gene: .; J gene: TRBJ2-1; V gene: TRBV6-1; clone size: .; CDR3 protein: CASSEQGSYNEQFF; CDR3 DNA: TGTGCCAGCAGTGAACAGGGATCCTACAATGAGCAGTTCTTC
D gene: .; J gene: TRBJ2-1; V gene: TRBV30; clone size: .; CDR3 protein: CAWSVGDIKQFF; CDR3 DNA: TGTGCCTGGAGTGTAGGTGACATTAAGCAGTTCTTC
D gene: .; J gene: TRBJ2-1; V gene: TRBV11-3; clone size: few; CDR3 protein: CASSLANWYNEQFF; CDR3 DNA: TGTGCCAGCAGCTTAGCGAACTGGTACAATGAGCAGTTCTTC
D gene: TRBD1; J gene: TRBJ2-6; V gene: TRBV2; clone size: .; CDR3 protein: CASMDRAGANVLTF; CDR3 DNA: TGTGCCAGCATGGACAGGGCTGGGGCCAACGTCCTGACTTTC
D gene: .; J gene: TRBJ2-7; V gene: TRBV28; clone size: .; CDR3 protein: CASRGGDTNYEQYF; CDR3 DNA: TGTGCCAGCAGGGGGGGGGACACTAACTACGAGCAGTACTTC
D gene: TRBD2; J gene: TRBJ2-6; V gene: TRBV5-4; clone size: .; CDR3 protein: CASSPIAASGTAGANVLTF; CDR3 DNA: TGTGCCAGCAGCCCCATAGCCGCTAGCGGGACTGCTGGGGCCAACGTCCTGACTTTC
D gene: TRBD1; J gene: TRBJ2-2; V gene: TRBV29-1; clone size: .; CDR3 protein: CSVEDPYLGAGGWNTGELFF; CDR3 DNA: TGCAGCGTTGAAGATCCTTATTTGGGAGCAGGGGGCTGGAACACCGGGGAGCTGTTTTTT
D gene: .; J gene: TRBJ2-1; V gene: TRBV4-2; clone size: once; CDR3 protein: CASSQETGYNEQFF; CDR3 DNA: TGTGCCAGCAGCCAAGAGACAGGATACAATGAGCAGTTCTTC
D gene: .; J gene: TRBJ2-7; V gene: TRBV2; clone size: .; CDR3 protein: CASSGEQGPYEQYF; CDR3 DNA: TGTGCCAGCAGTGGAGAACAGGGCCCCTACGAGCAGTACTTC
D gene: TRBD1; J gene: TRBJ2-3; V gene: TRBV6-1; clone size: many; CDR3 protein: CASSEALQGPDTQYF; CDR3 DNA: TGTGCCAGCAGTGAAGCCCTACAGGGGCCAGATACGCAGTATTTT
D gene: .; J gene: TRBJ1-2; V gene: TRBV7-8; clone size: .; CDR3 protein: CASSLAPRSGGYTF; CDR3 DNA: TGTGCCAGCAGCTTAGCGCCCAGGAGCGGCGGCTACACCTTC
D gene: TRBD2; J gene: TRBJ2-1; V gene: TRBV13; clone size: .; CDR3 protein: CASSTRLAGNNEQFF; CDR3 DNA: TGTGCCAGCAGCACCAGACTAGCGGGAAACAATGAGCAGTTCTTC
D gene: .; J gene: TRBJ2-5; V gene: TRBV10-3; clone size: .; CDR3 protein: CAISEYPRQQETQYF; CDR3 DNA: TGTGCCATCAGTGAGTACCCGCGGCAACAAGAGACCCAGTACTTC
D gene: .; J gene: TRBJ2-7; V gene: TRBV12-5; clone size: once; CDR3 protein: CASGFATRGARRCYEQYF; CDR3 DNA: TGTGCTAGTGGTTTTGCCACCAGGGGGGCACGGAGATGCTACGAGCAGTACTTC
D gene: .; J gene: TRBJ1-5; V gene: TRBV4-1; clone size: .; CDR3 protein: CASSPATGFYSNQPQHF; CDR3 DNA: TGCGCCAGCAGTCCCGCAACGGGATTTTATAGCAATCAGCCCCAGCATTTT
D gene: .; J gene: TRBJ2-7; V gene: TRBV2; clone size: few; CDR3 protein: CASFEEVNEQYF; CDR3 DNA: TGTGCCAGTTTCGAAGAGGTCAACGAGCAGTACTTC
D gene: TRBD1; J gene: TRBJ2-7; V gene: TRBV19; clone size: few; CDR3 protein: CASRRTGGIGSYEQYF; CDR3 DNA: TGTGCCAGTAGACGGACAGGGGGGATTGGGTCCTACGAGCAGTACTTC
D gene: TRBD1; J gene: TRBJ1-2; V gene: TRBV29-1; clone size: once; CDR3 protein: CSVVGQGLNYGYTF; CDR3 DNA: TGCAGCGTTGTGGGACAGGGTCTCAACTATGGCTACACCTTC
D gene: .; J gene: TRBJ1-1; V gene: TRBV7-2; clone size: .; CDR3 protein: CASSLGAGGTEAFF; CDR3 DNA: TGTGCCAGCAGCTTAGGGGCGGGAGGGACTGAAGCTTTCTTT
D gene: .; J gene: TRBJ2-2; V gene: TRBV7-2; clone size: .; CDR3 protein: CASRWGDNTGELFF; CDR3 DNA: TGTGCCAGCAGGTGGGGGGACAACACCGGGGAGCTGTTTTTT
D gene: TRBD1; J gene: TRBJ1-1; V gene: TRBV28; clone size: .; CDR3 protein: CASSLIDRGGTEAFF; CDR3 DNA: TGTGCCAGCAGTTTAATTGACAGGGGGGGGACTGAAGCTTTCTTT
D gene: .; J gene: TRBJ2-7; V gene: TRBV4-1; clone size: .; CDR3 protein: CASSPGEGGYEQYF; CDR3 DNA: TGCGCCAGCAGCCCCGGCGAAGGAGGCTACGAGCAGTACTTC
D gene: TRBD1; J gene: TRBJ2-7; V gene: TRBV5-1; clone size: .; CDR3 protein: CASSLTAGTGGASEQYF; CDR3 DNA: TGCGCCAGCAGCTTGACCGCCGGGACAGGGGGCGCCTCCGAGCAGTACTTC
D gene: TRBD1; J gene: TRBJ1-1; V gene: TRBV6-1; clone size: few; CDR3 protein: CASSPGQLNTEAFF; CDR3 DNA: TGTGCCAGCAGCCCGGGACAGTTGAACACTGAAGCTTTCTTT
D gene: .; J gene: TRBJ2-2; V gene: TRBV27; clone size: .; CDR3 protein: CASSLSGGLGELFF; CDR3 DNA: TGTGCCAGCAGTTTATCCGGGGGGCTCGGGGAGCTGTTTTTT
D gene: TRBD1; J gene: TRBJ1-5; V gene: TRBV7-8; clone size: once; CDR3 protein: CASSILGQANQPQHF; CDR3 DNA: TGTGCCAGCAGCATACTTGGACAGGCAAATCAGCCCCAGCATTTT
D gene: TRBD2; J gene: TRBJ2-7; V gene: TRBV5-1; clone size: .; CDR3 protein: CASSLAPSGRGYEQYF; CDR3 DNA: TGCGCCAGCAGCTTGGCGCCTAGCGGGAGGGGGTACGAGCAGTACTTC
D gene: .; J gene: TRBJ2-5; V gene: TRBV9; clone size: .; CDR3 protein: CASSVWAGIQETQYF; CDR3 DNA: TGTGCCAGCAGCGTATGGGCGGGGATCCAAGAGACCCAGTACTTC
D gene: .; J gene: TRBJ2-5; V gene: TRBV11-2; clone size: .; CDR3 protein: CASREDYQETQYF; CDR3 DNA: TGTGCCAGCAGGGAGGACTACCAAGAGACCCAGTACTTC
D gene: TRBD1; J gene: TRBJ2-2; V gene: TRBV5-8; clone size: .; CDR3 protein: CASSGWTGNTGELFF; CDR3 DNA: TGTGCCAGCAGTGGCTGGACAGGGAACACCGGGGAGCTGTTTTTT
D gene: .; J gene: TRBJ1-1; V gene: TRBV7-8; clone size: .; CDR3 protein: CASSLARGLSTEAFF; CDR3 DNA: TGTGCCAGCAGCTTAGCGCGGGGGCTTAGCACTGAAGCTTTCTTT
D gene: TRBD1; J gene: TRBJ1-4; V gene: TRBV7-9; clone size: .; CDR3 protein: CASSQTGTGRDEKLFF; CDR3 DNA: TGTGCCAGCAGCCAAACCGGGACAGGACGGGATGAAAAACTGTTTTTT
D gene: .; J gene: TRBJ1-5; V gene: TRBV28; clone size: .; CDR3 protein: CASRVGAQPQHF; CDR3 DNA: TGTGCCAGCAGGGTAGGGGCTCAGCCCCAGCATTTT
D gene: .; J gene: TRBJ2-7; V gene: TRBV5-1; clone size: .; CDR3 protein: CASSSTSLHEQYF; CDR3 DNA: TGCGCCAGCAGCTCCACATCCCTTCACGAGCAGTACTTC